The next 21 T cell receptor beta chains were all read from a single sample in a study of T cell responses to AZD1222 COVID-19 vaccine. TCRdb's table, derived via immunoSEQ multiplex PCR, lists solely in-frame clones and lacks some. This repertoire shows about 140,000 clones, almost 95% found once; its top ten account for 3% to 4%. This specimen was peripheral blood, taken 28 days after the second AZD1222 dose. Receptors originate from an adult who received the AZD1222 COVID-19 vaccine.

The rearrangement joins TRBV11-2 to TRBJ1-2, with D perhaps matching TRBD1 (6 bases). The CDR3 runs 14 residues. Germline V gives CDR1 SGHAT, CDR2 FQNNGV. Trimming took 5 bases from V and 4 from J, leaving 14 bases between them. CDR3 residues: CASSPTGQIYGYTF. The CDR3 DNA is TGTGCCAGCAGCCCGACAGGACAGATCTATGGCTACACCTTC. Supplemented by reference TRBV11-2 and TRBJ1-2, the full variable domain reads EAGVAQSPRYKIIEKRQSVAFWCNPISGHATLYWYQQILGQGPKLLIQFQNNGVVDDSQLPKDRFSAERLKGVDSTLKIQPAKLEDSAVYLCASSPTGQIYGYTFGSGTRLTVV.

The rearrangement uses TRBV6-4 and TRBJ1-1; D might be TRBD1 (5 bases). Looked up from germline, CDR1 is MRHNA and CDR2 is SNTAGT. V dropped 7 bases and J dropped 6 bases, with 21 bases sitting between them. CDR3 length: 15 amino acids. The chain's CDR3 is CASIPSPPGSAEAFF. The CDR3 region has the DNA TGTGCCAGCATACCTTCCCCCCCAGGGTCGGCTGAAGCTTTCTTT.

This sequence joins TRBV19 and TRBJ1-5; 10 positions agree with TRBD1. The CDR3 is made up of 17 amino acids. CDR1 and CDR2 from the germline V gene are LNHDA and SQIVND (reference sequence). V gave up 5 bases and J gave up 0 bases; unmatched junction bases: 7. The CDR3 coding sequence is TGTGCCAGTAGTGGCCGGGACAGGGGATATAGCAATCAGCCCCAGCATTTT. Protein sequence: CASSGRDRGYSNQPQHF.

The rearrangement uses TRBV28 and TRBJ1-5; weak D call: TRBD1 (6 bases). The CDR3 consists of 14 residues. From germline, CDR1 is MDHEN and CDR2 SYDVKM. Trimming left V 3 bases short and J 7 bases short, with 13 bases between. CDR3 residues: CASSFPLGAQPQHF. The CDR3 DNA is TGTGCCAGCAGTTTTCCTCTGGGGGCGCAGCCCCAGCATTTT.

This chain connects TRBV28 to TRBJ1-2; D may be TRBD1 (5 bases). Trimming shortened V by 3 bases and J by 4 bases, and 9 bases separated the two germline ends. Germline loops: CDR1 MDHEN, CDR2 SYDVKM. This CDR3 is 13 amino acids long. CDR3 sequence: CASSFGDGYGYTF. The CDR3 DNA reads TGTGCCAGCAGTTTTGGGGACGGCTATGGCTACACCTTC.

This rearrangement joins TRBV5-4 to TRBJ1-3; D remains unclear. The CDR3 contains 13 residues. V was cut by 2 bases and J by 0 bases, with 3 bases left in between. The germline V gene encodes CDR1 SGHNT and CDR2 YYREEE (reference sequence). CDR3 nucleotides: TGTGCCAGCAGCTTATCCTCTGGAAACACCATATATTTT. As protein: CASSLSSGNTIYF.

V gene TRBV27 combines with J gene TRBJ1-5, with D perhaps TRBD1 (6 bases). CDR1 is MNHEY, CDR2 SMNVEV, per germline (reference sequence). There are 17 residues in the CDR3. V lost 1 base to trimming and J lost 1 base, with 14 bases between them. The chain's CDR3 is CASSLWGGQLSNQPQHF. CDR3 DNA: TGTGCCAGCAGTTTATGGGGCGGACAGCTGAGCAATCAGCCCCAGCATTTT.

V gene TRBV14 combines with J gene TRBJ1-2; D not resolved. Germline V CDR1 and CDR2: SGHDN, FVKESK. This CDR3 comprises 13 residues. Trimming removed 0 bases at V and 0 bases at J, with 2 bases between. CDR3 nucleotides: TGTGCCAGCAGCCAAGAGGCTAACTATGGCTACACCTTC. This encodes CASSQEANYGYTF.

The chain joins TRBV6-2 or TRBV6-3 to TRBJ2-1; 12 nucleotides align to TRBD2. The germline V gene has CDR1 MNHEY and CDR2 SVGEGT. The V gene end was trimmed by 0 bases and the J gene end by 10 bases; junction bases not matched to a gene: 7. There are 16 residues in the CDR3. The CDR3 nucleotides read TGTGCCAGCAGTTACTCCGGCCTAGCGGGAGGGGGGGAGCAGTTCTTC. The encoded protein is CASSYSGLAGGGEQFF.

In DNA, the CDR3 is TGTGCCAGCACCTCAGGGGGAAGAGCCAAAAACATTCAGTACTTC. Its protein product is CASTSGGRAKNIQYF. The chain recombines TRBV2 with TRBJ2-4; 7 bases agree with TRBD1. This CDR3 contains 15 residues. The junction had 6 bases not matched to a gene; V was cut back by 7 bases and J by 0 bases. Per the germline V gene, CDR1 is SNHLY and CDR2 is FYNNEI.

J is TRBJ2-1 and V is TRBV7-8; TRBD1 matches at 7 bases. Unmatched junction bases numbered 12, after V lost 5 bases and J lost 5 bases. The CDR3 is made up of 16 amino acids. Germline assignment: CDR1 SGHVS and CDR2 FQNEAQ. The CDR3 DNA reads TGTGCCAGCAGCCCCGCCGGGACAGCGGCTCACAATGAGCAGTTCTTC. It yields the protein CASSPAGTAAHNEQFF.

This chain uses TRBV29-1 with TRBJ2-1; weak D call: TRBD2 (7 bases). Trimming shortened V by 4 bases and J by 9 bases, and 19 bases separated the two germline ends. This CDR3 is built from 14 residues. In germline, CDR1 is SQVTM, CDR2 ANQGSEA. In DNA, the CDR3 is TGCAGCGTTGTCCCCGAGGGGGGACTACCTGAGCAGTTCTTC. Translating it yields CSVVPEGGLPEQFF.

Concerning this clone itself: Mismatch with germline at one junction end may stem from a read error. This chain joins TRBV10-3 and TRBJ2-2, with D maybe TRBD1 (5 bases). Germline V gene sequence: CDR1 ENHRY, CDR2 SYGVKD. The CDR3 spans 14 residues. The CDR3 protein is CAISGAGNPGELFF. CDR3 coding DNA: TGTGCCATCAGTGGGGCAGGGAACCCCGGGGAGCTGTTTTTT.

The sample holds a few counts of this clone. The CDR3 region has the DNA TGTGCCAGCAGCGTAGGGTCCAGGGCCTATAGGGGAAACACCATATATTTT. It yields the protein CASSVGSRAYRGNTIYF. This sequence joins TRBV9 and TRBJ1-3, with D possibly TRBD1 on 5 matching bases. This CDR3 has 17 amino acids. V was trimmed by 0 bases and J by 4 bases, leaving 17 bases between them. Germline CDR1 reads SGDLS; CDR2 reads YYNGEE.

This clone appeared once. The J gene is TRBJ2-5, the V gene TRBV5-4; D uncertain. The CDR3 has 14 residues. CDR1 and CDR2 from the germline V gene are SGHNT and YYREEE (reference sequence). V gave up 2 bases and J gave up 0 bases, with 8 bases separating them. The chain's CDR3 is CASSLWNYQETQYF. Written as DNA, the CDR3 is TGTGCCAGCAGCTTATGGAATTACCAAGAGACCCAGTACTTC.

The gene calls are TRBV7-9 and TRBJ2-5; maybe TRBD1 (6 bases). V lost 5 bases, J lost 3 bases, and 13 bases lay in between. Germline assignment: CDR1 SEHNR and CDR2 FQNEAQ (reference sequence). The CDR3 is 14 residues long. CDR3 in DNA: TGTGCCAGCAGCCCGATCCGGGACAAAGAGACCCAGTACTTC. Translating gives CASSPIRDKETQYF.

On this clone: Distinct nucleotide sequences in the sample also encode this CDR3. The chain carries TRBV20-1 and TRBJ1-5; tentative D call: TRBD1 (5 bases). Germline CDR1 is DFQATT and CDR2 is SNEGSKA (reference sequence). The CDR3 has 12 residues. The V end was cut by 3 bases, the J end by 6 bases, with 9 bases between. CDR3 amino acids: CSASSGTQPQHF. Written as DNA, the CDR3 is TGCAGTGCTAGTTCCGGGACTCAGCCCCAGCATTTT.

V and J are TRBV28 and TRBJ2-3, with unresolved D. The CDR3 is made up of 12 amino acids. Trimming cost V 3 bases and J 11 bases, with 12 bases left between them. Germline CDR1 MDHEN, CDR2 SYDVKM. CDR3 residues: CASSFEGRRQYF. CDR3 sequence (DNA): TGTGCCAGCAGTTTTGAAGGACGGAGGCAGTATTTT.

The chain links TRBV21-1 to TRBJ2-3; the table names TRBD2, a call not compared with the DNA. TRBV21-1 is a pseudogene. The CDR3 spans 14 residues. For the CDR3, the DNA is TGTGCCAGCAGCACCCGGGACTACACAGATACGCAGTATTTT. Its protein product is CASSTRDYTDTQYF.

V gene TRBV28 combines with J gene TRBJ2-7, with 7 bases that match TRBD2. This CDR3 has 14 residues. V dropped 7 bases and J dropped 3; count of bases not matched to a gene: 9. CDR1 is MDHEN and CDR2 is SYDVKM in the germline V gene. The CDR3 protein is CASIPGGMNYEQYF. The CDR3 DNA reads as TGTGCCAGCATTCCGGGGGGTATGAACTACGAGCAGTACTTC.

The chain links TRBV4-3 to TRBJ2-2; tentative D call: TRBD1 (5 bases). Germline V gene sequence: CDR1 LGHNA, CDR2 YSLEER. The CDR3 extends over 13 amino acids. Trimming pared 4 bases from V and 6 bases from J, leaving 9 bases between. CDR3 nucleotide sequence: TGCGCCAGCAGCCGGGGCGGAGCCGGGGAGCTGTTTTTT. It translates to CASSRGGAGELFF.